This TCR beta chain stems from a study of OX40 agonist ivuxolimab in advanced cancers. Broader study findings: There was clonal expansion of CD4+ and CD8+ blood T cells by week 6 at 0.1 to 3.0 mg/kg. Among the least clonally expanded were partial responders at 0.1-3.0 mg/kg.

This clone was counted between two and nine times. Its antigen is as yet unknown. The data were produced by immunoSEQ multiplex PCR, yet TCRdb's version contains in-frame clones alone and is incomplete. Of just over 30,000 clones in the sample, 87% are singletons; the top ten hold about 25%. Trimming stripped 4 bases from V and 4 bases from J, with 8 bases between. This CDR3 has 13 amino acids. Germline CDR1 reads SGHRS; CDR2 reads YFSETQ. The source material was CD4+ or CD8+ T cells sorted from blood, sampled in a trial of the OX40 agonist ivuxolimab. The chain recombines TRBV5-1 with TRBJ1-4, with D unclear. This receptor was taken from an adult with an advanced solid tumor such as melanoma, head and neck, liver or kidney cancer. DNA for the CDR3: TGCGCCAGCAGCAAGGACCGTAATGAAAAACTGTTTTTT. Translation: CASSKDRNEKLFF.